This passage covers 20 T cell receptor beta chains from one sample sequenced in a study of T cell repertoires in cytomegalovirus infection. In TCRdb, the reads were re-called with MiXCR into one record per CDR3 protein. The sample consists of around 140,000 distinct CDR3 sequences, 5.5% to 8% of them appearing once. The source material was PBMCs. Receptor source: a human donor in good health (CMV status not recorded). Some clones in this sample may be carry-over from other donors' samples.

This clonotype was detected many times. The CDR3: CSANPGQGYEKLFF. CDR3 nucleotides: TGCAGTGCTAATCCGGGACAGGGCTATGAAAAACTGTTTTTT. V gene TRBV20-1 combines with J gene TRBJ1-4; 9 nucleotides line up with TRBD1. This CDR3 is 14 amino acids long. Germline values: CDR1 DFQATT, CDR2 SNEGSKA (reference sequence). The V gene end was trimmed by 4 bases and the J gene end by 6 bases; junction bases not matched to a gene: 6.

This clonotype has a handful of counts. V is TRBV29-1 and J is TRBJ2-7; 8 bases are shared with TRBD1. CDR3 length: 13 amino acids. Per the germline V gene, CDR1 is SQVTM and CDR2 is ANQGSEA. Trimming took 3 bases from V and 6 from J; bases not matched to a gene: 7. The CDR3 loop reads CSVDPGTGGEQYF. The CDR3 DNA reads as TGCAGCGTTGATCCCGGGACAGGCGGCGAGCAGTACTTC.

The genes are TRBV4-1 and TRBJ2-1; D unresolved. The CDR3 consists of 14 residues. The V gene's germline CDR1 is MGHRA and CDR2 YSYEKL. Trimming shortened V by 0 bases and J by 5 bases, and 8 bases separated the two germline ends. CDR3 loop: CASSQEVRDNEQFF. The CDR3 DNA follows: TGCGCCAGCAGCCAAGAAGTTCGGGACAATGAGCAGTTCTTC.

This clonotype was found many times. The CDR3 sequence: CASSLAPQGFNEQFF. Here the CDR3 DNA reads TGTGCCAGCAGCTTAGCCCCGCAGGGATTCAATGAGCAGTTCTTC. The chain is built from TRBV7-2 and TRBJ2-1; a weak D match, TRBD1 (5 bases). CDR1 SGHTA and CDR2 FQGNSA come from the germline V gene. Trimming pared 0 bases from V and 6 bases from J, leaving 12 bases between. This CDR3 region has 15 residues.

Many counts were recorded for this clonotype. The gene calls are TRBV7-8 and TRBJ2-2; 9 nucleotides agree with TRBD2. The V gene's germline CDR1 is SGHVS and CDR2 FQNEAQ. The J segment lost 5 bases and the V segment lost 4 bases, leaving 5 bases of the junction unmatched. This CDR3 contains 15 residues. The CDR3 is CASSYLAGKTGELFF. The CDR3 DNA sequence: TGTGCCAGCAGCTACCTAGCGGGGAAGACCGGGGAGCTGTTTTTT.

This clonotype was observed at least ten times. The chain uses TRBV7-2 and TRBJ1-2; D unclear. Germline values: CDR1 SGHTA, CDR2 FQGNSA. V was clipped by 1 base and J by 8 bases, with 8 bases between them. The CDR3 totals 12 residues. The CDR3 DNA is TGTGCCAGCAGCTTAGGATCGGGGGGCTACACCTTC. Translated, it gives CASSLGSGGYTF.

This clonotype appeared many times. The chain joins TRBV20-1 to TRBJ1-5, with 7 bases aligning to TRBD1. The CDR3 is made up of 15 amino acids. V lost 3 bases, J lost 4 bases, and 9 bases stayed unmatched. The germline V gene encodes CDR1 DFQATT and CDR2 SNEGSKA (reference sequence). The CDR3 nucleotides read TGCAGTGCTAGGACAGGGCCTTCTGGTAATCAGCCCCAGCATTTT. Amino acid sequence: CSARTGPSGNQPQHF.

In this sample, this clonotype turned up many times. The rearrangement links TRBV7-3 to TRBJ2-1; the D is unclear. The CDR3 has 9 amino acids. Germline CDR1 SGHTA, CDR2 FQGTGA. The V end was cut by 9 bases, the J end by 7 bases, with 4 bases between. The CDR3 DNA reads as TGTGCCAGGAATAATGAGCAGTTCTTC. Protein: CARNNEQFF. Full variable domain (remainder filled in from reference TRBV7-3 and TRBJ2-1): GAGVSQTPSNKVTEKGKYVELRCDPISGHTALYWYRQSLGQGPEFLIYFQGTGAADDSGLPNDRFFAVRPEGSVSTLKIQRTERGDSAVYLCARNNEQFFGPGTRLTVL.

This clonotype was detected only a few times. CDR3 residues: CASSSDQQGSGGIQPQHF. The CDR3 nucleotides read TGTGCCAGCAGTTCTGACCAACAGGGATCTGGTGGGATTCAGCCCCAGCATTTT. This sequence joins TRBV28 and TRBJ1-5, with D perhaps matching TRBD1 (6 bases). The V gene lost 4 bases and the J gene lost 6 bases, with 25 bases spanning the gap. CDR3 length: 18 residues. Germline loops: CDR1 MDHEN, CDR2 SYDVKM.

A few counts support this clonotype. A read error is possible here, since a much larger clone lies one base away. The chain combines TRBV7-9 with TRBJ2-5; unclear D gene. In germline, CDR1 is SEHNR, CDR2 FQNEAQ (reference sequence). CDR3 length equals 13 residues. The ends were cut back, 3 bases at V and 1 base at J, with 6 bases in the middle. As DNA, the CDR3 is TGTGCCAGCAGCTTCCGGCCCCAAGAGACCCAGTACTTC. Protein sequence: CASSFRPQETQYF.

There are many counts of this clonotype. This rearrangement joins TRBV29-1 to TRBJ1-1, with D possibly being TRBD1 (5 bases). There are 12 residues in the CDR3. Trimming left V 7 bases short and J 0 bases short, with 9 bases between. CDR1 and CDR2 from the germline V gene are SQVTM and ANQGSEA. For the CDR3, the DNA is TGCAGCGCAGGGAGGTTGAACACTGAAGCTTTCTTT. It codes for CSAGRLNTEAFF.

This clonotype was recorded many times. The CDR3 DNA sequence: TGTGCCATGAGGACTAGCGGCAACTCCTACGAGCAGTACTTC. It codes for CAMRTSGNSYEQYF. The chain carries TRBV10-3 and TRBJ2-7, with TRBD2 matching 10 bases. Germline V gene lookup returns CDR1 ENHRY and CDR2 SYGVKD. This CDR3 region has 14 residues. After removal of 9 bases from V and 0 bases from J, the junction contained 5 bases not matched to a gene.

In this sample, this clonotype turned up many times. This chain links TRBV7-2 with TRBJ1-2; D is uncertain. CDR3 length: 16 residues. Germline-derived CDR1 and CDR2 are SGHTA and FQGNSA. V lost 1 base, J lost 2 bases, and 14 bases lay in between. The CDR3 is CASSLERETDNYGYTF. CDR3 in DNA: TGTGCCAGCAGCTTAGAACGGGAGACGGACAACTATGGCTACACCTTC.

In this sample, this clonotype turned up a few times. This chain uses TRBV28 with TRBJ2-6; D uncertain. CDR1 MDHEN and CDR2 SYDVKM come from the germline V gene. This CDR3 region has 14 residues. Trimming left V 7 bases short and J 1 base short, with 8 bases between. DNA of the CDR3: TGTGCCAGCATTGGGCGATCTGGGGCCAACGTCCTGACTTTC. This gives the protein CASIGRSGANVLTF.

This clonotype was seen only a few times. The chain has TRBV11-2 and TRBJ2-2; 9 bases line up with TRBD2. The junction had 4 bases not matched to a gene; V was cut back by 3 bases and J by 2 bases. Looked up from germline, CDR1 is SGHAT and CDR2 is FQNNGV. This CDR3 is built from 16 residues. CDR3 in amino acids: CASSFIAGVNTGELFF. The CDR3 nucleotides read TGTGCCAGCAGCTTTATAGCGGGGGTAAACACCGGGGAGCTGTTTTTT.

This clonotype was seen repeatedly, ten times or more. This sequence joins TRBV5-4 and TRBJ2-1, with unresolved D. Germline values: CDR1 SGHNT, CDR2 YYREEE (reference sequence). The CDR3 is made up of 15 amino acids. The V and J ends lost 2 bases and 9 bases respectively, with 18 bases between them. The DNA of the CDR3 is TGTGCCAGCAGCTTACCGGGCCAGAACTGGGGTGAGCAGTTCTTC. It codes for CASSLPGQNWGEQFF.

This clonotype has ten or more counts. The V and J genes are TRBV7-9 and TRBJ1-1; unclear D gene. Trimming pared 4 bases from V and 1 base from J, leaving 13 bases between. Germline V gene sequence: CDR1 SEHNR, CDR2 FQNEAQ (reference sequence). The CDR3 length is 15 residues. CDR3 region: CASSSTSSANTEAFF. In DNA, the CDR3 is TGTGCCAGCAGCTCGACATCGTCTGCGAACACTGAAGCTTTCTTT. Looking up the rest from reference TRBV7-9 and TRBJ1-1 gives the full variable domain: DTGVSQNPRHKITKRGQNVTFRCDPISEHNRLYWYRQTLGQGPEFLTYFQNEAQLEKSRLLSDRFSAERPKGSFSTLEIQRTEQGDSAMYLCASSSTSSANTEAFFGQGTRLTVV.

This clonotype has more than one count but fewer than ten. V and J are TRBV20-1 and TRBJ2-5; a weak D match, TRBD1 (5 bases). Trimming took 4 bases from V and 3 from J, leaving 18 bases between them. Looked up from germline, CDR1 is DFQATT and CDR2 is SNEGSKA (reference sequence). This CDR3 is 15 amino acids long. In DNA, the CDR3 is TGCAGTGCTAACCTCTTTGGGGCAGGAGAAGAGACCCAGTACTTC. Translating it yields CSANLFGAGEETQYF.

In its sample, this clonotype was seen many times. The V and J genes are TRBV6-2 or TRBV6-3 and TRBJ2-1; 12 bases are shared with TRBD2. Germline lookup yields CDR1 MNHEY and CDR2 SVGEGT. This CDR3 region has 20 residues. Trimming took 2 bases from V and 0 from J; bases not matched to a gene: 11. The CDR3 loop is CASSYNPGTSGSSSYNEQFF. The CDR3 DNA follows: TGTGCCAGCAGTTACAACCCCGGGACTAGCGGGTCAAGCTCCTACAATGAGCAGTTCTTC.

At least ten counts were recorded for this clonotype. DNA for the CDR3: TGTGCCAGCAGCTGGGGGCAAGCTAGCACAGATACGCAGTATTTT. Its protein product is CASSWGQASTDTQYF. V gene TRBV11-3 combines with J gene TRBJ2-3, with a tentative D call TRBD1 (6 bases). V lost 4 bases, J lost 0 bases, and 11 bases lay in between. Germline loops: CDR1 SGHNT, CDR2 YENEEA. This CDR3 region has 15 residues.